Below, 20 T cell receptor beta chains from the same sample are listed, as sequenced in a study of CD4 T cells in relation to SARS-CoV-2 and coronaviruses. Repertoires were generated with immunoSEQ multiplex PCR, while TCRdb's copy carries only in-frame clones and drops some. The data show 20,000 to 25,000 clones, with about 70% seen just once and 15% to 20% held by the top ten. CD4+ T cells from unexposed donors were obtained before the COVID-19 pandemic (2011-2018). The cells were cultured for approximately 10 days before CD4+ T cells were isolated. These receptors lack a known antigen. Sequencing was carried out using CD4+ T cells from PBMCs, cultured in vitro. The source of these receptors is a human donor in good health.

This chain joins TRBV19 and TRBJ1-2; 11 bases are shared with TRBD1. This CDR3 is 14 amino acids long. With V trimmed by 4 bases and J by 4 bases, 2 bases remained unmatched. The germline gives CDR1 LNHDA, CDR2 SQIVND (reference sequence). The CDR3 reads CASSRDRGFYGYTF. CDR3 DNA sequence: TGTGCCAGTAGTAGGGACAGGGGGTTCTATGGCTACACCTTC. Using reference TRBV19 and TRBJ1-2 for the parts outside the CDR3, the full variable domain is DGGITQSPKYLFRKEGQNVTLSCEQNLNHDAMYWYRQDPGQGLRLIYYSQIVNDFQKGDIAEGYSVSREKKESFPLTVTSAQKNPTAFYLCASSRDRGFYGYTFGSGTRLTVV.

This clone was recorded once. This chain connects TRBV11-3 to TRBJ1-1, with D uncertain. V was trimmed by 0 bases and J by 1 base, leaving 3 bases between them. This CDR3 is built from 13 residues. From germline, CDR1 is SGHNT and CDR2 YENEEA. DNA of the CDR3: TGTGCCAGCAGCTTAGAAGAGAACACTGAAGCTTTCTTT. Residues: CASSLEENTEAFF.

This chain links TRBV4-1 with TRBJ1-3; TRBD1 is a possible D gene (6 bases). Trimming removed 4 bases from V and 5 bases from J, with 18 bases in between. CDR1 MGHRA and CDR2 YSYEKL come from the germline V gene. The CDR3 runs to 16 residues. The DNA of the CDR3 is TGCGCCAGCAGCCCCTGGGGGGCCGGGGTTCGAAACACCATATATTTT. Its translation is CASSPWGAGVRNTIYF.

CDR3 in amino acids: CASSALLDLKETQYF. CDR3 nucleotide sequence: TGTGCCAGCAGCGCCCTACTAGACTTGAAAGAGACCCAGTACTTC. V and J are TRBV13 and TRBJ2-5, with D possibly TRBD2 on 5 matching bases. CDR3 size: 15 residues. The germline V and J ends were trimmed by 5 bases and 3 bases, with 16 bases remaining between them. Germline loops: CDR1 PRHDT, CDR2 FYEKMQ (reference sequence).

This chain uses TRBV2 with TRBJ1-2; 8 bases are a match to TRBD1. From germline, CDR1 is SNHLY and CDR2 FYNNEI. This CDR3 spans 14 amino acids. V was pared by 6 bases and J by 4 bases, with 7 bases of the junction left unmatched. The CDR3 sequence: CASRDRDPGYGYTF. DNA for the CDR3: TGTGCCAGCAGGGACAGGGACCCCGGCTATGGCTACACCTTC.

This clone was found a few times. This chain joins TRBV2 and TRBJ1-6; TRBD1 matches at 9 bases. Germline V gives CDR1 SNHLY, CDR2 FYNNEI. With 6 bases clipped from V and 4 bases from J, the junction kept 1 base outside the gene matches. CDR3 length equals 14 residues. CDR3: CASRGQGYNSPLHF. The DNA for the CDR3 is TGTGCCAGCAGGGGACAGGGATATAATTCACCCCTCCACTTT.

V is TRBV6-1 and J is TRBJ2-3; 7 bases agree with TRBD1. V was pared by 3 bases and J by 3 bases, with 0 bases of the junction left unmatched. Germline V gene lookup returns CDR1 MNHNS and CDR2 SASEGT. This CDR3 spans 13 amino acids. In DNA, the CDR3 is TGTGCCAGCAGTGACAGGGGGACAGATACGCAGTATTTT. It yields the protein CASSDRGTDTQYF.

The chain is built from TRBV19 and TRBJ2-3, with TRBD1 matching over 7 bases. Germline lookup yields CDR1 LNHDA and CDR2 SQIVND (reference sequence). The ends lost 1 base at V and 2 bases at J; junction bases unmatched: 3. The CDR3 loop spans 15 amino acids. Here the CDR3 DNA reads TGTGCCAGTAGTATAGGGGACAGCTACACAGATACGCAGTATTTT. It yields the protein CASSIGDSYTDTQYF.

The chain links TRBV4-1 to TRBJ2-1, with 12 bases lining up with TRBD2. Per germline, CDR1 MGHRA and CDR2 YSYEKL. The CDR3 spans 16 residues. The J segment lost 5 bases and the V segment lost 5 bases, leaving 7 bases of the junction unmatched. The CDR3 loop is CASSSPLAGGDNEQFF. CDR3 DNA sequence: TGCGCCAGCAGCTCGCCACTAGCGGGAGGCGACAATGAGCAGTTCTTC.

The chain couples TRBV2 to TRBJ2-1; 10 bases align to TRBD1. V dropped 7 bases and J dropped 2; count of bases not matched to a gene: 5. Germline V gives CDR1 SNHLY, CDR2 FYNNEI. CDR3 length: 15 residues. As DNA, the CDR3 is TGTGCCAGCACCGACAGGGGGCAAGCCTACAATGAGCAGTTCTTC. It is translated as CASTDRGQAYNEQFF.

V usage is TRBV15 and J usage is TRBJ1-1; a weak D match, TRBD1 (6 bases). Germline V gives CDR1 LNHNV, CDR2 YYDKDF (reference sequence). Between the trimmed V and J ends, which lost 5 bases and 8 bases, there was a span of 15 bases. This CDR3 has 13 residues. For the CDR3, the DNA is TGTGCCACCAGCCCCCGGGGGGGCAACGAAGCTTTCTTT. Translating it yields CATSPRGGNEAFF.

As DNA, the CDR3 is TGTGCCAGCAGTGAATATGCGGGGGGGATCAATGAGCAGTTCTTC. It is translated as CASSEYAGGINEQFF. The chain links TRBV25-1 to TRBJ2-1; TRBD2 matches at 9 bases. J lost 6 bases, V lost 0 bases, and 3 bases had no gene match. Germline-derived CDR1 and CDR2 are MGHDK and SYGVNS. This CDR3 has 15 amino acids.

The chain employs TRBV25-1 and TRBJ2-2; D uncertain. V lost 0 bases to trimming and J lost 2 bases, with 7 bases between them. Germline lookup yields CDR1 MGHDK and CDR2 SYGVNS. The CDR3 contains 15 residues. This chain's CDR3 is CASSEYGVNTGELFF. The CDR3 DNA reads as TGTGCCAGCAGTGAATATGGGGTTAACACCGGGGAGCTGTTTTTT.

This clone was detected a few times. The chain is built from TRBV25-1 and TRBJ1-2; TRBD1 might be the D (6 bases). This CDR3 has 14 residues. The germline V gene encodes CDR1 MGHDK and CDR2 SYGVNS. Trimming left V 1 base short and J 5 bases short, with 11 bases between. CDR3 DNA: TGTGCCAGCAGTGAATCGGGGGGCCAATATGGCTACACCTTC. Amino acids: CASSESGGQYGYTF.

The chain combines TRBV2 with TRBJ2-1; D is ambiguous. CDR1 is SNHLY and CDR2 is FYNNEI in the germline V gene. V dropped 4 bases and J dropped 4 bases, with 5 bases sitting between them. The CDR3 totals 12 residues. CDR3: CASSGEYNEQFF. CDR3 coding DNA: TGTGCCAGCAGTGGTGAATACAATGAGCAGTTCTTC.

V and J are TRBV18 and TRBJ2-5; D is uncertain. The V gene lost 3 bases and the J gene lost 1 base, with 3 bases spanning the gap. Germline CDR1 reads KGHSH; CDR2 reads LQKENI. The CDR3 extends over 12 amino acids. CDR3 in amino acids: CASSPAQETQYF. The CDR3 DNA sequence: TGTGCCAGCTCACCTGCCCAAGAGACCCAGTACTTC.

This chain connects TRBV5-6 to TRBJ2-2; TRBD2 matches at 11 bases. This CDR3 spans 15 amino acids. Germline values: CDR1 SGHDT, CDR2 YYEEEE. V was clipped by 2 bases and J by 7 bases; unmatched bases: 4. CDR3 amino acids: CASSFLAGGLGELFF. Here the CDR3 DNA reads TGTGCCAGCAGCTTTCTAGCGGGAGGCCTCGGGGAGCTGTTTTTT.

The CDR3 spells CASRFRDLDYNEQFF. Here the CDR3 DNA reads TGCGCCAGCAGGTTCCGGGACCTAGACTACAATGAGCAGTTCTTC. This rearrangement joins TRBV23-1 to TRBJ2-1, with D possibly called TRBD1 or TRBD2 (5 bases each). Being an ORF, TRBV23-1 has a function that is uncertain. V dropped 6 bases and J dropped 3 bases, with 15 bases sitting between them. The CDR3 sequence is 15 residues long.

The V call is TRBV7-2, the J call TRBJ2-3, with a tentative D call TRBD1 (6 bases). The CDR3 totals 16 residues. Germline CDR1 SGHTA, CDR2 FQGNSA. Trimming stripped 1 base from V and 2 bases from J, with 13 bases between. This chain's CDR3 is CASSLGERGSTDTQYF. The CDR3 DNA reads TGTGCCAGCAGCTTAGGGGAGAGGGGGTCCACAGATACGCAGTATTTT. The full variable domain, its missing parts supplied by reference TRBV7-2 and TRBJ2-3, is GAGVSQSPSNKVTEKGKDVELRCDPISGHTALYWYRQSLGQGLEFLIYFQGNSAPDKSGLPSDRFSAERTGGSVSTLTIQRTQQEDSAVYLCASSLGERGSTDTQYFGPGTRLTVL.

The chain has TRBV6-5 and TRBJ2-7; the match to TRBD1 covers 7 bases. After removal of 6 bases from V and 0 bases from J, the junction contained 8 bases not matched to a gene. There are 15 residues in the CDR3. In germline, CDR1 is MNHEY, CDR2 SVGAGI. The DNA for the CDR3 is TGTGCCAGCAGCATGACAGGGACCAACTCCTACGAGCAGTACTTC. Its translation is CASSMTGTNSYEQYF.